The next 30 T cell receptor beta chains were all read from a single sample in a study of T cell responses to AZD1222 COVID-19 vaccine. The assay was immunoSEQ multiplex PCR, and TCRdb's table has in-frame clones only and misses some. In the table there are approximately 110,000 clones, around nine tenths of which are singletons. The specimen comprised peripheral blood, sampled on day 0 of AZD1222 vaccination. The receptor source for this set is an adult in good health.

The V and J genes are TRBV19 and TRBJ2-7; TRBD1 matches 7 bases. The CDR3 runs to 14 residues. Germline values: CDR1 LNHDA, CDR2 SQIVND (reference sequence). The J segment lost 2 bases and the V segment lost 6 bases, leaving 7 bases of the junction unmatched. In nucleotides, the CDR3 is TGTGCCAGTAGAGGGGGACAGACACCCTACGAGCAGTACTTC. Its protein product is CASRGGQTPYEQYF.

The rearrangement links TRBV6-1 to TRBJ1-2; no definite D call. The ends were cut back, 3 bases at V and 6 bases at J, with 17 bases in the middle. In germline, CDR1 is MNHNS, CDR2 SASEGT. The CDR3 is made up of 15 amino acids. The CDR3 DNA reads TGTGCCAGCAGTGATATCCGGATTCCTGCGGATGGCTACACCTTC. It encodes CASSDIRIPADGYTF.

V usage is TRBV20-1 and J usage is TRBJ1-4; D may be TRBD1 (5 bases). The CDR3 length is 11 residues. The V gene's germline CDR1 is DFQATT and CDR2 SNEGSKA (reference sequence). Between the trimmed V and J ends, which lost 5 bases and 10 bases, there was a span of 11 bases. The CDR3 loop reads CSAAPGPKLFF. The CDR3 DNA follows: TGCAGTGCTGCGCCGGGACCAAAACTGTTTTTT.

CDR3 nucleotide sequence: TGTGCCTCTCCAGGGGGCCAAGGCAATTCACCCCTCCACTTT. Amino acids: CASPGGQGNSPLHF. This chain uses TRBV30 with TRBJ1-6; TRBD1 matches 8 bases. V lost 7 bases and J lost 7; bases outside the gene matches: 9. Germline V gene sequence: CDR1 GTSNPN, CDR2 SVGIG (reference sequence). The CDR3 totals 14 residues.

V is TRBV19 and J is TRBJ1-5, with TRBD1 identical over 8 bases. The CDR3 totals 15 residues. The V gene's germline CDR1 is LNHDA and CDR2 SQIVND (reference sequence). J lost 7 bases, V lost 2 bases, and 7 bases had no gene match. The CDR3 region is CASSIIDRGGQPQHF. The DNA for the CDR3 is TGTGCCAGTAGTATAATTGACAGGGGAGGACAGCCCCAGCATTTT.

This chain links TRBV27 with TRBJ1-1; TRBD1 matches 7 bases. The CDR3 covers 14 residues. Trimming took 2 bases from V and 3 from J; bases not matched to a gene: 3. CDR1 and CDR2 (germline): MNHEY, SMNVEV (reference sequence). Written as DNA, the CDR3 is TGTGCCAGCAGTTTAAACAGGGGAGACACTGAAGCTTTCTTT. Its translation: CASSLNRGDTEAFF.

This clone showed up just once. The V call is TRBV12-5, the J call TRBJ1-1, with TRBD1 matching 9 bases. The germline gives CDR1 LGHNT, CDR2 FRNRAP. The CDR3 runs 14 residues. V shed 6 bases, J shed 3 bases, and the junction held 5 bases outside the gene matches. The CDR3 DNA follows: TGTGCTAGTGGCCTCGGACAGGGGTACACTGAAGCTTTCTTT. Its translation: CASGLGQGYTEAFF. The full variable domain, with the rest looked up from reference TRBV12-5 and TRBJ1-1, is DARVTQTPRHKVTEMGQEVTMRCQPILGHNTVFWYRQTMMQGLELLAYFRNRAPLDDSGMPKDRFSAEMPDATLATLKIQPSEPRDSAVYFCASGLGQGYTEAFFGQGTRLTVV.

V and J are TRBV11-2 and TRBJ1-6; no reliable D call. Germline CDR1 reads SGHAT; CDR2 reads FQNNGV. V lost 5 bases and J lost 10, with 18 bases in between. CDR3 length equals 15 residues. The CDR3: CASSLPTGKISPLHF. The CDR3 nucleotides are TGTGCCAGCAGCCTCCCGACCGGGAAGATATCACCCCTCCACTTT.

The chain is built from TRBV3-1 (or the pseudogene TRBV3-2) and TRBJ1-2; D gene ambiguous. V shed 2 bases and J shed 4 bases, with 11 bases lying between them. Germline CDR1 LGHDT, CDR2 YNNKEL (reference sequence). The CDR3 is 14 residues long. The CDR3 sequence is CASSQQAAFYGYTF. Written as DNA, the CDR3 is TGTGCCAGCAGCCAACAGGCGGCCTTCTATGGCTACACCTTC.

The rearrangement links TRBV2 to TRBJ1-6; tentatively, D is TRBD1 (5 bases). V was cut by 2 bases and J by 13 bases, with 12 bases left in between. In germline, CDR1 is SNHLY, CDR2 FYNNEI. The CDR3 spans 13 residues. The DNA for the CDR3 is TGTGCCAGCAGTGAACAGGGCGGAGGCCCCCTCCACTTT. It is translated as CASSEQGGGPLHF.

The chain is built from TRBV2 and TRBJ2-1, with 12 bases that match TRBD2. Trimming took 2 bases from V and 4 from J; bases not matched to a gene: 0. The CDR3 has 15 residues. Germline CDR1 is SNHLY and CDR2 is FYNNEI. The CDR3 is CASSETSGGYNEQFF. In DNA form, the CDR3 reads TGTGCCAGCAGTGAAACTAGCGGGGGGTACAATGAGCAGTTCTTC.

The chain combines TRBV5-5 with TRBJ2-7; 9 nucleotides agree with TRBD1. This CDR3 is built from 14 residues. CDR1 and CDR2 from the germline V gene are SGHKS and YYEKEE (reference sequence). With 3 bases clipped from V and 4 bases from J, the junction kept 5 bases outside the gene matches. The CDR3 DNA reads TGTGCCAGCAGCTGGGGGACAGGGACGTACGAGCAGTACTTC. This gives the protein CASSWGTGTYEQYF.

The rearrangement links TRBV7-6 to TRBJ2-5; D assignment may be TRBD1 or TRBD2 (5 bases each). V was shortened by 0 bases and J by 2 bases, with 16 bases between the two germline ends. Per the germline V gene, CDR1 is SGHVS and CDR2 is FNYEAQ. The CDR3 totals 17 residues. The CDR3 DNA sequence: TGTGCCAGCAGCTTAGCACCCTCCGGGGCGGCACAAGAGACCCAGTACTTC. This encodes CASSLAPSGAAQETQYF.

The chain couples TRBV11-2 to TRBJ2-4; 7 nucleotides match TRBD1. CDR1 is SGHAT and CDR2 is FQNNGV in the germline V gene. The CDR3 consists of 15 residues. After removal of 5 bases from V and 2 bases from J, the junction contained 6 bases not matched to a gene. CDR3 nucleotide sequence: TGTGCCAGCAGCCAGGGGGTAGGGACCAAAAACATTCAGTACTTC. It encodes CASSQGVGTKNIQYF.

The chain has TRBV5-1 and TRBJ2-2; 7 positions match TRBD2. J was trimmed by 9 bases and V by 4 bases; bases with no gene match: 12. The CDR3 consists of 15 residues. Germline CDR1 is SGHRS and CDR2 is YFSETQ. CDR3 loop: CASSPDTAGVRELFF. The CDR3, as DNA: TGCGCCAGCAGCCCGGACACGGCGGGAGTCCGGGAGCTGTTTTTT.

The CDR3 coding sequence is TGTGCCAGCAGCTCCGGGACTAGCGGTAGCTGGGATACGCAGTATTTT. As protein: CASSSGTSGSWDTQYF. The chain combines TRBV5-6 with TRBJ2-3; 11 bases map to TRBD2. Losses at the gene ends were 3 bases for V and 6 bases for J; bases not matched to a gene: 9. This CDR3 is 16 amino acids long. CDR1 is SGHDT, CDR2 YYEEEE, per germline.

This sequence joins TRBV19 and TRBJ1-4; a possible D gene is TRBD1 (6 bases). The CDR3 loop spans 14 amino acids. The ends were cut back, 8 bases at V and 0 bases at J, with 10 bases in the middle. CDR1 is LNHDA, CDR2 SQIVND, per germline (reference sequence). Here the CDR3 reads CASYTGTTNEKLFF. The CDR3 DNA sequence: TGTGCCAGTTATACAGGGACAACTAATGAAAAACTGTTTTTT.

The V gene is TRBV5-6, the J gene TRBJ1-6; D might be TRBD1 (5 bases). Germline-derived CDR1 and CDR2 are SGHDT and YYEEEE. This CDR3 has 15 residues. The V end lost 2 bases, the J end lost 10 bases, and 16 bases lay between the germline ends. The CDR3 protein is CASSLGAYPRSPLHF. CDR3 coding DNA: TGTGCCAGCAGCTTAGGGGCCTATCCGAGGTCACCCCTCCACTTT.

The sample holds a few counts of this clone. V and J are TRBV18 and TRBJ1-1; D is unresolved. The ends were cut back, 1 base at V and 5 bases at J, with 11 bases in the middle. In germline, CDR1 is KGHSH, CDR2 LQKENI. The CDR3 loop spans 14 amino acids. The chain's CDR3 is CASSPREGQTEAFF. CDR3 DNA: TGTGCCAGCTCACCACGTGAAGGGCAGACTGAAGCTTTCTTT.

The V gene is TRBV30, the J gene TRBJ2-1, with TRBD2 matching over 10 bases. This CDR3 has 20 amino acids. J gave up 4 bases and V 5 bases, and 23 bases lay outside the gene matches. Germline V gives CDR1 GTSNPN, CDR2 SVGIG (reference sequence). CDR3 loop: CAWGRGGGTSELWRYNEQFF. The CDR3 region has the DNA TGTGCCTGGGGCAGGGGAGGGGGGACTAGCGAGCTATGGAGATACAATGAGCAGTTCTTC. The full variable domain, rest sourced from reference TRBV30 and TRBJ2-1, is SQTIHQWPATLVQPVGSPLSLECTVEGTSNPNLYWYRQAAGRGLQLLFYSVGIGQISSEVPQNLSASRPQDRQFILSSKKLLLSDSGFYLCAWGRGGGTSELWRYNEQFFGPGTRLTVL.

V gene TRBV6-2 or TRBV6-3 combines with J gene TRBJ1-5, with D possibly TRBD1 on 5 matching bases. V was shortened by 2 bases and J by 4 bases, with 18 bases between the two germline ends. Germline values: CDR1 MNHEY, CDR2 SVGEGT. CDR3 size: 17 residues. The CDR3 region is CASSYLPQGEWNQPQHF. The CDR3 DNA sequence: TGTGCCAGCAGTTACCTCCCTCAGGGAGAATGGAATCAGCCCCAGCATTTT.

This chain uses TRBV10-3 with TRBJ2-7, with a tentative D call TRBD2 (5 bases). Germline values: CDR1 ENHRY, CDR2 SYGVKD. V was clipped by 4 bases and J by 1 base, with 8 bases between them. The CDR3 length is 13 residues. CDR3 sequence (DNA): TGTGCCATCAGTGCTAGCTTGTCCTACGAGCAGTACTTC. Its translation: CAISASLSYEQYF.

This clone has just a few counts. This sequence joins TRBV6-5 and TRBJ2-2; D is possibly TRBD1 or TRBD2 (5 bases each). Germline CDR1 reads MNHEY; CDR2 reads SVGAGI. V lost 6 bases, J lost 0 bases, and 11 bases lay in between. The CDR3 spans 15 residues. The CDR3, as DNA: TGTGCCAGCAGGGGACCCGATGCGAACACCGGGGAGCTGTTTTTT. This translates into CASRGPDANTGELFF.

The chain recombines TRBV27 with TRBJ1-4, with D possibly TRBD1 on 5 matching bases. Per the germline V gene, CDR1 is MNHEY and CDR2 is SMNVEV (reference sequence). The V gene lost 7 bases and the J gene lost 10 bases, with 16 bases spanning the gap. The CDR3 covers 13 residues. CDR3 sequence: CASKNPPGGKLFF. For the CDR3, the DNA is TGTGCCAGCAAGAACCCTCCGGGGGGAAAACTGTTTTTT. Full variable domain (missing parts from reference TRBV27 and TRBJ1-4): EAQVTQNPRYLITVTGKKLTVTCSQNMNHEYMSWYRQDPGLGLRQIYYSMNVEVTDKGDVPEGYKVSRKEKRNFPLILESPSPNQTSLYFCASKNPPGGKLFFGSGTQLSVL.

This clone has just a few counts. The chain has TRBV5-5 and TRBJ2-2, with D uncertain. CDR1 is SGHKS and CDR2 is YYEKEE in the germline V gene (reference sequence). The CDR3 sequence is 16 residues long. The germline V and J ends were trimmed by 5 bases and 4 bases, with 18 bases remaining between them. The CDR3 here is CASSFQPLQGTGELFF. CDR3 nucleotides: TGTGCCAGCAGTTTTCAGCCTTTACAAGGCACCGGGGAGCTGTTTTTT.

The rearrangement joins TRBV7-9 to TRBJ2-7, with TRBD2 as a possible D gene (6 bases). Germline assignment: CDR1 SEHNR and CDR2 FQNEAQ (reference sequence). Trimming took off 1 base at V and 4 bases at J, with 14 bases between the two ends. CDR3 length equals 15 residues. CDR3 in amino acids: CASSLGPGDGYEQYF. CDR3 in DNA: TGTGCCAGCAGCTTAGGACCGGGGGACGGATACGAGCAGTACTTC.

This rearrangement joins TRBV5-1 to TRBJ1-4; D perhaps matches TRBD1 (5 bases). This CDR3 comprises 15 residues. Germline CDR1 is SGHRS and CDR2 is YFSETQ. V was clipped by 1 base and J by 4 bases, with 11 bases between them. The CDR3 nucleotides read TGCGCCAGCAGCTTGCAGGGCTCCCATAATGAAAAACTGTTTTTT. Protein: CASSLQGSHNEKLFF.

V and J are TRBV6-1 and TRBJ2-5; 9 bases map to TRBD2. Germline CDR1 is MNHNS and CDR2 is SASEGT. The CDR3 loop spans 15 amino acids. V lost 3 bases, J lost 2 bases, and 4 bases stayed unmatched. This CDR3 reads CASSEGSGSQETQYF. In DNA form, the CDR3 reads TGTGCCAGCAGTGAGGGTAGCGGGAGTCAAGAGACCCAGTACTTC.

The rearrangement joins TRBV2 to TRBJ2-3; perhaps TRBD1 as D (5 bases). The CDR3 length is 14 residues. From germline, CDR1 is SNHLY and CDR2 FYNNEI. With 4 bases removed from V and 7 bases from J, the gap between germline ends came to 15 bases. The CDR3 loop is CASSADTTANTQYF. Here the CDR3 DNA reads TGTGCCAGCAGTGCGGACACGACGGCAAATACGCAGTATTTT.

The chain carries TRBV24-1 and TRBJ2-6; D may correspond to TRBD1 or TRBD2 (6 bases each). V was cut by 6 bases and J by 0 bases, with 14 bases left in between. The CDR3 has 17 amino acids. The germline gives CDR1 KGHDR, CDR2 SFDVKD. The chain's CDR3 is CATSPGAMSSGANVLTF. For the CDR3, the DNA is TGTGCCACCAGTCCGGGGGCAATGAGCTCTGGGGCCAACGTCCTGACTTTC.